These T cell receptor beta chains were read from a single sample in a study of blood T cells in healthy people across ages. TCRdb analysed the 5' RACE reads with MiXCR anew, one entry per CDR3 protein. The sample has around 1.1 million distinct CDR3 sequences, around two fifths seen once. What was sequenced was blood. The receptors originated from a man in his late teens or twenties in good health. Each CDR3 is given with its conserved first and last residue. Clone size appears in some rows only: once, few, many, or a class for an expanded clone.

j_call: TRBJ2-7
clone_size: -
cdr3_length: 15
v_call: TRBV6-5
cdr3_aa: CASSYSTGPYNEQYF

j_call: TRBJ1-6
clone_size: few
cdr3_length: 17
v_call: TRBV10-3
cdr3_aa: CAISGSREGSYNSPLHF

j_call: TRBJ1-2
clone_size: few
cdr3_length: 15
v_call: TRBV12-3/TRBV12-4
cdr3_aa: CASSLVPGVYYGYTF

j_call: TRBJ2-2
clone_size: -
cdr3_length: 15
v_call: TRBV4-2
cdr3_aa: CASSQLAGGAGELFF

j_call: TRBJ2-5
clone_size: -
cdr3_length: 16
v_call: TRBV9
cdr3_aa: CASSVRAAGDQETQYF

j_call: TRBJ1-2
clone_size: few
cdr3_length: 15
v_call: TRBV7-2
cdr3_aa: CASSYFVGLFYGYTF

j_call: TRBJ2-1
clone_size: few
cdr3_length: 16
v_call: TRBV9
cdr3_aa: CASSVERGTNPNEQFF

j_call: TRBJ2-7
clone_size: -
cdr3_length: 14
v_call: TRBV3-1
cdr3_aa: CASSGQVIGYEQYF

j_call: TRBJ2-1
clone_size: few
cdr3_length: 10
v_call: TRBV20-1
cdr3_aa: CSGVGTSEFF

j_call: TRBJ2-6
clone_size: few
cdr3_length: 16
v_call: TRBV6-2/TRBV6-3
cdr3_aa: CASSLTGGSGANVLTF

j_call: TRBJ2-3
clone_size: few
cdr3_length: 10
v_call: TRBV29-1
cdr3_aa: CSVEGSTQYF

j_call: TRBJ2-5
clone_size: few
cdr3_length: 14
v_call: TRBV5-1
cdr3_aa: CASSLENREETQYF

j_call: TRBJ2-3
clone_size: few
cdr3_length: 12
v_call: TRBV7-2
cdr3_aa: CASSPTSHTQYF

j_call: TRBJ2-3
clone_size: -
cdr3_length: 14
v_call: TRBV6-1
cdr3_aa: CASRLTGPSDTQYF

j_call: TRBJ2-2
clone_size: -
cdr3_length: 14
v_call: TRBV5-4
cdr3_aa: CASSLAAQTGELFF

j_call: TRBJ2-1
clone_size: many
cdr3_length: 12
v_call: TRBV12-5
cdr3_aa: CASGLGVNEQFF

j_call: TRBJ2-2
clone_size: -
cdr3_length: 18
v_call: TRBV5-6
cdr3_aa: CASQNRDQGYGGTGELFF

j_call: TRBJ1-5
clone_size: -
cdr3_length: 16
v_call: TRBV4-2
cdr3_aa: CASSTQGAPGNQPQHF

j_call: TRBJ2-7
clone_size: -
cdr3_length: 14
v_call: TRBV5-1
cdr3_aa: CASSNRDRGCEQYF

j_call: TRBJ1-1
clone_size: -
cdr3_length: 15
v_call: TRBV5-1
cdr3_aa: CASSLRQDFNTEAFF

j_call: TRBJ2-7
clone_size: -
cdr3_length: 13
v_call: TRBV19
cdr3_aa: CASSIRQFYEQYF

j_call: TRBJ2-7
clone_size: -
cdr3_length: 15
v_call: TRBV6-2/TRBV6-3
cdr3_aa: CASSYVVGPTYEQYF